Below are 10 T cell receptor beta chains sequenced from a single sample in a study of blood T cell repertoires in COVID-19 (dated by TCRdb to about 2020). The receptor library was made with the immunoSEQ multiplex PCR assay. TCRdb carries this immuneACCESS record with in-frame sequences only. Its versions omit some clonotypes, under half of them owing to an unresolved V gene in the studies checked, with the rest unexplained. Counted in this sample were 160,000 or so clones; 85% of them appeared once. The top ten clones comprise more than 0.85% of the sample. The material sequenced was peripheral blood. The origin of the receptors is a man between 40 and 49 years old with acute or convalescent COVID-19.

V gene TRBV30 combines with J gene TRBJ1-1; TRBD1 aligns across 9 bases. CDR1 and CDR2 from the germline V gene are GTSNPN and SVGIG (reference sequence). J was trimmed by 5 bases and V by 4 bases; bases with no gene match: 5. CDR3 size: 13 residues. The DNA of the CDR3 is TGTGCCTGGACGACAGGGGGAGGAACTGAAGCTTTCTTT. Protein sequence: CAWTTGGGTEAFF.

CDR3 region: CATLKGAGSGANVLTF. Written as DNA, the CDR3 is TGTGCCACCCTAAAGGGGGCTGGCTCTGGGGCCAACGTCCTGACTTTC. The chain couples TRBV24-1 to TRBJ2-6; 7 nucleotides match TRBD1. Germline V gives CDR1 KGHDR, CDR2 SFDVKD. Unmatched junction bases numbered 7, after V lost 9 bases and J lost 0 bases. The CDR3 loop spans 16 amino acids.

V and J are TRBV5-8 and TRBJ2-3, with TRBD2 as a possible D gene (6 bases). The CDR3 totals 16 residues. Trimming pared 0 bases from V and 2 bases from J, leaving 13 bases between. Germline CDR1 SGHTS, CDR2 YDEGEE. The CDR3 protein is CASSLDPGGITDTQYF. The CDR3 nucleotides are TGTGCCAGCAGCTTGGATCCTGGCGGGATCACAGATACGCAGTATTTT.

This chain links TRBV2 with TRBJ1-1, with D hard to call. Germline CDR1 and CDR2: SNHLY and FYNNEI. The CDR3 runs to 16 residues. Trimming cost V 5 bases and J 0 bases, with 16 bases left between them. This CDR3 reads CASSPRHTYLNTEAFF. The DNA for the CDR3 is TGTGCCAGCAGTCCCCGCCACACGTATCTGAACACTGAAGCTTTCTTT.

With regard to this clone: The junction departs from the called germline gene at one end, perhaps through a read error. This chain uses TRBV12-3 or TRBV12-4 with TRBJ2-1; D is perhaps TRBD2 (5 bases). The CDR3 is made up of 12 amino acids. The CDR3 loop is CASSQRRNEQFF. CDR3 nucleotides: TGTGCCAGCAGTCAACGGAGGAATGAACAGTTCTTC.

The chain joins TRBV7-9 to TRBJ1-1; TRBD1 matches 9 bases. The germline V gene has CDR1 SEHNR and CDR2 FQNEAQ (reference sequence). After removal of 5 bases from V and 7 bases from J, the junction contained 5 bases not matched to a gene. The CDR3 runs to 13 residues. The CDR3 is CASSVGTGSEAFF. CDR3 in DNA: TGTGCCAGCAGCGTAGGGACAGGGAGTGAAGCTTTCTTT. The full variable domain, rest sourced from reference TRBV7-9 and TRBJ1-1, is DTGVSQNPRHKITKRGQNVTFRCDPISEHNRLYWYRQTLGQGPEFLTYFQNEAQLEKSRLLSDRFSAERPKGSFSTLEIQRTEQGDSAMYLCASSVGTGSEAFFGQGTRLTVV.

The chain employs TRBV29-1 and TRBJ2-2, with TRBD2 as a possible D gene (6 bases). With 6 bases removed from V and 7 bases from J, the gap between germline ends came to 9 bases. Germline assignment: CDR1 SQVTM and CDR2 ANQGSEA. The CDR3 totals 11 residues. CDR3 sequence reads: CSVGEVGELFF. The CDR3 region has the DNA TGCAGCGTGGGGGAGGTCGGGGAGCTGTTTTTT.

J is TRBJ2-1 and V is TRBV18, with 7 bases that match TRBD1. The CDR3 is made up of 15 amino acids. The ends lost 5 bases at V and 6 bases at J; junction bases unmatched: 10. Looked up from germline, CDR1 is KGHSH and CDR2 is LQKENI. CDR3 sequence (DNA): TGTGCCAGCTCAACAACGACAGGGCCCCCCAATGAGCAGTTCTTC. Its protein is CASSTTTGPPNEQFF.

This clone was seen once. This chain links TRBV15 with TRBJ2-1, with 12 nucleotides matching TRBD2. V lost 4 bases and J lost 12; bases outside the gene matches: 1. The CDR3 sequence is 12 residues long. In germline, CDR1 is LNHNV, CDR2 YYDKDF (reference sequence). The CDR3 sequence: CATSTGLAGQFF. CDR3 in DNA: TGTGCCACCAGCACGGGACTAGCGGGGCAGTTCTTC.

The chain couples TRBV9 to TRBJ2-2, with 9 bases identical to TRBD1. The germline V gene has CDR1 SGDLS and CDR2 YYNGEE. The CDR3 has 15 residues. Trimming removed 5 bases from V and 3 bases from J; junction bases left unmatched: 5. CDR3 region: CASRRTGVDTGELFF. Written as DNA, the CDR3 is TGTGCCAGCAGGCGGACAGGGGTGGACACCGGGGAGCTGTTTTTT.